The 21 T cell receptor beta chains below come from one sample, sequenced in a study of blood T cells in healthy people across ages. Together with a sample-barcoded 5' primer, a J-beta primer mix was included in a second PCR lasting about 7 to 11 cycles. TCRdb reanalysed the 5' RACE reads using MiXCR and keeps one entry per CDR3 protein. The table includes about 1,400,000 distinct CDR3 sequences, approximately 59% detected once. Sequenced input: blood. The receptor source for this set is a man younger than 35 in good health.

This rearrangement joins TRBV7-2 to TRBJ1-1; unclear D gene. Germline-derived CDR1 and CDR2 are SGHTA and FQGNSA. This CDR3 is 14 amino acids long. V dropped 1 base and J dropped 7 bases, with 13 bases sitting between them. CDR3 loop: CASSLGDPAFEAFF. The CDR3 nucleotides are TGTGCCAGCAGCTTAGGGGATCCGGCTTTTGAAGCTTTCTTT.

This clonotype was found a few times. J is TRBJ2-1 and V is TRBV20-1, with 11 positions matching TRBD2. With 0 bases clipped from V and 8 bases from J, the junction kept 6 bases outside the gene matches. The CDR3 runs to 15 residues. Germline assignment: CDR1 DFQATT and CDR2 SNEGSKA (reference sequence). The CDR3 region is CSARDPSGRYDEQFF. The CDR3 DNA reads as TGCAGTGCTAGAGATCCTAGCGGGAGGTATGATGAGCAGTTCTTC.

In its sample, this clonotype was seen a few times. V usage is TRBV7-8 and J usage is TRBJ1-1, with TRBD1 matching 9 bases. The ends lost 5 bases at V and 8 bases at J; junction bases unmatched: 6. The CDR3 covers 13 residues. Germline V gives CDR1 SGHVS, CDR2 FQNEAQ. The CDR3 coding sequence is TGTGCCAGCAGCGAAGGACAGGGGCAAGAAGCTTTCTTT. Encoded protein: CASSEGQGQEAFF.

The chain links TRBV20-1 to TRBJ2-7; 10 bases fit TRBD2. This CDR3 has 13 residues. J was trimmed by 5 bases and V by 2 bases; bases with no gene match: 3. Per germline, CDR1 DFQATT and CDR2 SNEGSKA (reference sequence). The DNA of the CDR3 is TGCAGTGCTAGAATAGCGGGGGGCGACGAGCAGTACTTC. Its translation is CSARIAGGDEQYF.

Written as DNA, the CDR3 is TGCAGTGCTAGAGCCGTAGCGGGAGGGCCTGTCTACGAGCAGTACTTC. It yields the protein CSARAVAGGPVYEQYF. This rearrangement joins TRBV20-1 to TRBJ2-7, with TRBD2 matching over 11 bases. The germline V gene has CDR1 DFQATT and CDR2 SNEGSKA (reference sequence). This CDR3 has 16 residues. With V trimmed by 1 base and J by 3 bases, 8 bases remained unmatched.

The CDR3 loop is CASSQETQIEAFF. The CDR3 DNA is TGCGCCAGCAGCCAAGAGACACAAATTGAAGCTTTCTTT. The chain employs TRBV4-1 and TRBJ1-1; no clear D gene. CDR1 and CDR2 (germline): MGHRA, YSYEKL. Between the trimmed V and J ends, which lost 0 bases and 7 bases, there was a span of 9 bases. This CDR3 region has 13 residues.

The chain recombines TRBV28 with TRBJ2-5, with D possibly TRBD1 on 6 matching bases. The germline gives CDR1 MDHEN, CDR2 SYDVKM. V was cut by 10 bases and J by 4 bases, with 13 bases left in between. This CDR3 comprises 12 residues. The CDR3: CAISGGPETQYF. CDR3 nucleotides: TGTGCCATTAGTGGGGGCCCAGAGACCCAGTACTTC.

The chain recombines TRBV29-1 with TRBJ1-1; a possible D gene is TRBD1 (5 bases). Germline V gene sequence: CDR1 SQVTM, CDR2 ANQGSEA. This CDR3 spans 13 amino acids. V was shortened by 6 bases and J by 4 bases, with 15 bases between the two germline ends. In DNA, the CDR3 is TGCAGCGTCCCGCTCAGGGCCGGCACTGAAGCTTTCTTT. It codes for CSVPLRAGTEAFF.

The chain has TRBV29-1 and TRBJ2-7; TRBD1 matches at 9 bases. Germline-derived CDR1 and CDR2 are SQVTM and ANQGSEA. The CDR3 runs to 13 residues. Unmatched junction bases numbered 9, after V lost 6 bases and J lost 6 bases. CDR3 protein: CSVFRGQGFEQYF. The CDR3 DNA reads as TGCAGCGTGTTCCGGGGACAGGGCTTCGAGCAGTACTTC.

This rearrangement joins TRBV6-2 or TRBV6-3 to TRBJ1-1; D gene uncertain. Trimming took off 0 bases at V and 0 bases at J, with 26 bases between the two ends. This CDR3 contains 21 residues. Germline V gene sequence: CDR1 MNHEY, CDR2 SVGEGT. CDR3 region: CASSYSFLVRGPKLLNTEAFF. CDR3 coding DNA: TGTGCCAGCAGTTACTCTTTTTTGGTCCGCGGCCCTAAACTTTTGAACACTGAAGCTTTCTTT.

The chain links TRBV7-6 to TRBJ2-7; TRBD2 agrees at 7 bases. The V gene's germline CDR1 is SGHVS and CDR2 FNYEAQ. The CDR3 is 16 residues long. Trimming removed 1 base from V and 1 base from J; junction bases left unmatched: 7. CDR3 protein: CASSLGAGGSSYEQYF. In nucleotides, the CDR3 is TGTGCCAGCAGCTTAGGGGCGGGCGGGAGTTCCTACGAGCAGTACTTC.

The chain is built from TRBV6-2 or TRBV6-3 and TRBJ2-2; 7 bases map to TRBD1. The CDR3 loop spans 13 amino acids. V was pared by 7 bases and J by 1 base, with 0 bases of the junction left unmatched. CDR1 is MNHEY, CDR2 SVGEGT, per germline. CDR3 amino acids: CASTGGNTGELFF. DNA for the CDR3: TGTGCCAGCACAGGGGGGAACACCGGGGAGCTGTTTTTT.

CDR3 residues: CAIAGTGVLKTQYF. DNA for the CDR3: TGTGCCATTGCCGGGACAGGGGTGTTAAAGACCCAGTACTTC. V is TRBV28 and J is TRBJ2-5; TRBD1 aligns across 10 bases. J lost 6 bases, V lost 10 bases, and 11 bases had no gene match. The CDR3 covers 14 residues. CDR1 is MDHEN, CDR2 SYDVKM, per germline.

The chain recombines TRBV4-2 with TRBJ2-7; a possible D gene is TRBD1 (6 bases). This CDR3 comprises 16 residues. Trimming shortened V by 3 bases and J by 3 bases, and 18 bases separated the two germline ends. Germline CDR1 LGHNA, CDR2 YNFKEQ. Here the CDR3 DNA reads TGTGCCAGCAGCCAGGGCGACAGGAGTACACTCTACGAGCAGTACTTC. Amino acids: CASSQGDRSTLYEQYF.

The chain has TRBV7-9 and TRBJ2-4; 9 bases are shared with TRBD2. The J call is doubtful: the DNA matches TRBJ2-7 better. Germline V lookup: CDR1 SEHNR, CDR2 FQNEAQ (reference sequence). CDR3 length equals 19 residues. This chain's CDR3 is CASSLSSPGLAGVTYEQYF. CDR3 DNA: TGTGCCAGCAGCTTAAGTTCCCCTGGTTTAGCGGGGGTTACCTACGAGCAGTACTTC.

The V and J genes are TRBV7-2 and TRBJ1-1; 9 nucleotides agree with TRBD1. This CDR3 has 15 residues. Germline CDR1 reads SGHTA; CDR2 reads FQGNSA. After removal of 6 bases from V and 6 bases from J, the junction contained 11 bases not matched to a gene. In nucleotides, the CDR3 is TGTGCCAGCAGTCGCGTGGGGACAGGGCATCCTGAAGCTTTCTTT. Translated: CASSRVGTGHPEAFF.

DNA for the CDR3: TGTGCCAGCAGCCTCGGGACAGCAACTAATGAAAAACTGTTTTTT. Its translation is CASSLGTATNEKLFF. V gene TRBV11-2 combines with J gene TRBJ1-4; the match to TRBD1 covers 7 bases. Per the germline V gene, CDR1 is SGHAT and CDR2 is FQNNGV. The junction had 3 bases not matched to a gene; V was cut back by 5 bases and J by 0 bases. CDR3 length: 15 amino acids. Combining the CDR3 with reference TRBV11-2 and TRBJ1-4 gives the whole variable domain EAGVAQSPRYKIIEKRQSVAFWCNPISGHATLYWYQQILGQGPKLLIQFQNNGVVDDSQLPKDRFSAERLKGVDSTLKIQPAKLEDSAVYLCASSLGTATNEKLFFGSGTQLSVL.

Only a few counts were recorded for this clonotype. This chain connects TRBV6-1 to TRBJ1-4, with D perhaps matching TRBD1 (6 bases). Per the germline V gene, CDR1 is MNHNS and CDR2 is SASEGT. With 11 bases removed from V and 8 bases from J, the gap between germline ends came to 12 bases. The CDR3 runs 11 residues. In DNA form, the CDR3 reads TGTGCCGCACAGGGTGAGGAAAAACTGTTTTTT. Encoded protein: CAAQGEEKLFF.

This clonotype was observed a few times. The CDR3 DNA sequence: TGTGCCAGCAGTTACACACAGGGGGCGAACACTGAAGCTTTCTTT. Protein sequence: CASSYTQGANTEAFF. V is TRBV6-6 and J is TRBJ1-1; 9 bases align to TRBD1. The germline gives CDR1 MNHNY, CDR2 SVGAGI (reference sequence). The CDR3 length is 15 residues. With 2 bases clipped from V and 1 base from J, the junction kept 2 bases outside the gene matches.

The chain is built from TRBV7-2 and TRBJ1-5; D gene ambiguous. The CDR3 extends over 15 amino acids. Germline V lookup: CDR1 SGHTA, CDR2 FQGNSA. V was pared by 1 base and J by 5 bases, with 12 bases between. The CDR3: CASSLGMGLDQPQHF. The CDR3 bases are TGTGCCAGCAGCTTAGGGATGGGATTGGATCAGCCCCAGCATTTT.

Only a few counts were recorded for this clonotype. This chain joins TRBV5-1 and TRBJ1-1; D gene uncertain. The CDR3 is made up of 13 amino acids. CDR1 and CDR2 from the germline V gene are SGHRS and YFSETQ. With 0 bases removed from V and 7 bases from J, the gap between germline ends came to 10 bases. In DNA form, the CDR3 reads TGCGCCAGCAGCTTGGCCGGGAAGGGTGAAGCTTTCTTT. The encoded protein is CASSLAGKGEAFF.